These 5 T cell receptor beta chains originate from one sample sequenced in a study of identical twins. TCRdb redid the calling of the 5' RACE reads with MiXCR, one entry per CDR3 protein. The data contain approximately 190,000 distinct CDR3 sequences, roughly 15% of them singletons. The data were also submitted as part of a second study, on T cells expressing NK-cell markers.

The sequenced sample was CD8+ T cells sorted from blood. The receptors come from a young woman in good health.

This clonotype was seen repeatedly, ten times or more. This may stem from a read error, because a much larger clone lies one nucleotide away. The chain uses TRBV7-2 and TRBJ2-7; D remains ambiguous. This CDR3 is built from 11 residues. Trimming pared 4 bases from V and 2 bases from J, leaving 3 bases between. Germline V lookup: CDR1 SGHTA, CDR2 FQGNSA. As DNA, the CDR3 is TGTGCCAGCAGCTGGGCCTACGAGCAGTACTTC. Residues: CASSWAYEQYF. The whole variable domain, remainder taken from reference TRBV7-2 and TRBJ2-7, is GAGVSQSPSNKVTEKGKDVELRCDPISGHTALYWYRQSLGQGLEFLIYFQGNSAPDKSGLPSDRFSAERTGGSVSTLTIQRTQQEDSAVYLCASSWAYEQYFGPGTRLTVT.

This clonotype occurred a few times. V and J are TRBV2 and TRBJ2-5; TRBD2 matches at 9 bases. This CDR3 is 17 amino acids long. With 3 bases clipped from V and 5 bases from J, the junction kept 13 bases outside the gene matches. The germline gives CDR1 SNHLY, CDR2 FYNNEI. CDR3 coding DNA: TGTGCCAGCAGTGACCCTCCAGCGGGGGGCCATTCGGAGACCCAGTACTTC. Translating it yields CASSDPPAGGHSETQYF.

This clonotype appeared a few times. The rearrangement joins TRBV25-1 to TRBJ1-1; TRBD1 agrees at 10 bases. The CDR3 length is 13 residues. V shed 8 bases, J shed 4 bases, and the junction held 4 bases outside the gene matches. Per germline, CDR1 MGHDK and CDR2 SYGVNS. The CDR3 region is CASGTGVSTEAFF. CDR3 bases: TGTGCCAGCGGGACAGGGGTGAGCACTGAAGCTTTCTTT.

This clonotype appeared a few times. V is TRBV5-1 and J is TRBJ2-1; possible D gene TRBD2, 5 bases. Trimming shortened V by 1 base and J by 5 bases, and 13 bases separated the two germline ends. Germline CDR1 is SGHRS and CDR2 is YFSETQ. The CDR3 loop spans 15 amino acids. CDR3 bases: TGCGCCAGCAGCTTGATGGCTAGCAGAAACAATGAGCAGTTCTTC. It specifies CASSLMASRNNEQFF.

V and J are TRBV19 and TRBJ2-3; D call uncertain. Trimming cost V 2 bases and J 5 bases, with 14 bases left between them. Germline assignment: CDR1 LNHDA and CDR2 SQIVND (reference sequence). This CDR3 region has 15 residues. This CDR3 reads CASSILGRRVDTQYF. The CDR3 bases are TGTGCCAGTAGTATACTAGGCCGTCGGGTAGATACGCAGTATTTT. The entire variable domain, with the rest obtained from reference TRBV19 and TRBJ2-3, is as follows: DGGITQSPKYLFRKEGQNVTLSCEQNLNHDAMYWYRQDPGQGLRLIYYSQIVNDFQKGDIAEGYSVSREKKESFPLTVTSAQKNPTAFYLCASSILGRRVDTQYFGPGTRLTVL.